The 9 T cell receptor beta chains reported below all come from one sample, sequenced in a study of T cell repertoires in cytomegalovirus infection. The antigens of these receptors remain unknown. Using its own MiXCR run on the reads, TCRdb lists one record per CDR3 protein. The repertoire includes fewer than 850,000 distinct CDR3 sequences, 25% to 35% of them detected once, and around 13% sits in the top ten. The sample was cultured CD8+ T cells from PBMCs, taken from culture after CMV antigen stimulation. The source of these receptors is a human donor in good health (CMV status not recorded). Some clones in this sample may be carry-over from other donors' samples.

The chain joins TRBV20-1 to TRBJ2-1; D call uncertain. Trimming left V 6 bases short and J 6 bases short, with 6 bases between. This CDR3 has 10 residues. In germline, CDR1 is DFQATT, CDR2 SNEGSKA (reference sequence). CDR3 coding DNA: TGCAGTGCCCCTCGCAATGAGCAGTTCTTC. It codes for CSAPRNEQFF.

The gene calls are TRBV12-3 or TRBV12-4 and TRBJ1-2; D gene unclear. V was pared by 6 bases and J by 3 bases, with 14 bases between. This CDR3 comprises 14 residues. DNA of the CDR3: TGTGCCAGCAGAGGAGGACCGAGGGACTATGGCTACACCTTC. This gives the protein CASRGGPRDYGYTF.

On this clonotype: An end of the junction does not agree with germline; a read error may underlie this. The chain is built from TRBV7-3 and TRBJ2-1; the match to TRBD2 covers 13 bases. This CDR3 is built from 15 residues. Germline V gene sequence: CDR1 SGHTA, CDR2 FQGTGA. The CDR3 bases are TGTGCCTGCAGCTTACTAGCGGGGGGGTTCAATGAGCAGTTCTTC. Amino acids: CACSLLAGGFNEQFF.

The rearrangement links TRBV27 to TRBJ1-4; D gene ambiguous. CDR3 length equals 15 residues. Trimming left V 7 bases short and J 4 bases short, with 16 bases between. Germline-derived CDR1 and CDR2 are MNHEY and SMNVEV (reference sequence). The chain's CDR3 is CASNSRGGLNEKLFF. DNA of the CDR3: TGTGCCAGCAATTCTCGGGGAGGCCTTAATGAAAAACTGTTTTTT.

The rearrangement uses TRBV27 and TRBJ1-4; D is unclear. V was clipped by 5 bases and J by 4 bases, with 20 bases between them. Looked up from germline, CDR1 is MNHEY and CDR2 is SMNVEV (reference sequence). The CDR3 contains 17 residues. DNA for the CDR3: TGTGCCAGCAGTCCCACCGGTAGCGGGGTTTTTAATGAAAAACTGTTTTTT. Amino acid sequence: CASSPTGSGVFNEKLFF. The full variable domain, completed using reference TRBV27 and TRBJ1-4, is EAQVTQNPRYLITVTGKKLTVTCSQNMNHEYMSWYRQDPGLGLRQIYYSMNVEVTDKGDVPEGYKVSRKEKRNFPLILESPSPNQTSLYFCASSPTGSGVFNEKLFFGSGTQLSVL.

This clonotype was seen a few times. The genes are TRBV12-3 or TRBV12-4 and TRBJ2-7; D perhaps matches TRBD2 (6 bases). Trimming took 3 bases from V and 1 from J, leaving 22 bases between them. This CDR3 spans 18 amino acids. Written as DNA, the CDR3 is TGTGCCAGCAGTTTTGAAATCCCGCCCGGGACTGCGTCCTACGAGCAGTACTTC. The encoded protein is CASSFEIPPGTASYEQYF.

This clonotype has just a few counts. CDR3 protein: CASSLPGQGRYNEQFF. DNA of the CDR3: TGTGCCAGCAGCTTGCCGGGACAGGGGCGCTACAATGAGCAGTTCTTC. This chain uses TRBV7-8 with TRBJ2-1; 10 bases match TRBD1. The CDR3 has 16 amino acids. The germline V gene encodes CDR1 SGHVS and CDR2 FQNEAQ. J gave up 3 bases and V 3 bases, and 5 bases lay outside the gene matches.

The chain recombines TRBV6-6 with TRBJ1-5, with unresolved D. Germline V gene data show CDR1 as MNHNY and CDR2 as SVGAGI (reference sequence). This CDR3 spans 13 amino acids. Trimming removed 7 bases at V and 2 bases at J, with 9 bases between. CDR3 nucleotides: TGTGCCAGCAATCAGGCCCGCAATCAGCCCCAGCATTTT. Amino acid sequence: CASNQARNQPQHF.

This clonotype was observed a few times. CDR3 sequence (DNA): TGTGCCACCAGCCCCGGTAGCACAGATACGCAGTATTTT. It is translated as CATSPGSTDTQYF. The chain joins TRBV15 to TRBJ2-3; D is unresolved. Germline lookup yields CDR1 LNHNV and CDR2 YYDKDF (reference sequence). The CDR3 runs 13 residues. Trimming pared 5 bases from V and 0 bases from J, leaving 6 bases between.